The 27 T cell receptor beta chains below all came from one sample that was sequenced in a study of T cells in women clearing cervical HPV infection. Assay: immunoSEQ multiplex PCR; the TCRdb copy retains only in-frame clones and omits some. Its clone listing holds around 44,000 clones. Sequencing used blood buffy coat. These receptor sequences come from a woman aged 18 to 75 with a cervical HPV16 infection that either progressed to CIN3+ or cleared (not recorded which).

Worth noting for this clone: Read sequence stops 3 residues before the CDR3 end, and the germline J gene provides the missing end. This sequence joins TRBV12-3 or TRBV12-4 and TRBJ1-1, with D tentatively TRBD1 (5 bases). The CDR3 sequence is 14 residues long. V was shortened by 10 bases and J by 4 bases, with 19 bases between the two germline ends. The sequenced CDR3 bases are TGTGCCATCCGCCGAGAGGGGTTTGTCACTGAA. Encoded protein: CAIRREGFVTE. The entire CDR3 is CAIRREGFVTEAFF.

The covered CDR3 bases are TGTGCCAGCAGTGGCCTGACTAGCGGGAGCACAGATACG. It codes for CASSGLTSGSTDT. The entire CDR3 reads CASSGLTSGSTDTQYF. The V call is TRBV2, the J call TRBJ2-3, with 10 bases that match TRBD2. The CDR3 extends 3 residues past the end of the read, so its final part is completed from the germline J gene. The CDR3 contains 16 residues. Germline loops: CDR1 SNHLY, CDR2 FYNNEI. J gave up 0 bases and V 4 bases, and 4 bases lay outside the gene matches.

A remark on this clone: Read coverage stops 3 residues before the CDR3 terminus; the germline J gene supplies the remainder. The V call is TRBV28, the J call TRBJ2-7, with D possibly matching TRBD1 (5 bases). V was trimmed by 5 bases and J by 2 bases, leaving 7 bases between them. CDR1 and CDR2 from the germline V gene are MDHEN and SYDVKM. The CDR3 runs to 12 residues. Incomplete CDR3 DNA: TGTGCCAGCAGTGTGACAGCCTACGAG. This translates into CASSVTAYE. The CDR3 reads in full as CASSVTAYEQYF.

About this clone: The CDR3 end is not reached by the read, which stops 3 residues before it; the germline J gene fills it in. The chain has TRBV28 and TRBJ2-3; 11 nucleotides line up with TRBD2. Germline V gene lookup returns CDR1 MDHEN and CDR2 SYDVKM. The V segment lost 2 bases and the J segment 2 bases; nucleotides outside the gene matches: 3. CDR3 length: 16 amino acids. CDR3 bases read: TGTGCCAGCAGTTTAATACTAGCGGGGGTCACAGATACG. Protein sequence: CASSLILAGVTDT. The entire CDR3 is CASSLILAGVTDTQYF.

As to this clone: Read data end 3 residues before the CDR3 end; the end is taken from the germline J gene. The chain couples TRBV7-2 to TRBJ2-3; 10 nucleotides align to TRBD1. V was clipped by 2 bases and J by 5 bases; unmatched bases: 4. CDR1 SGHTA and CDR2 FQGNSA come from the germline V gene. The CDR3 is 15 amino acids. The covered CDR3 bases are TGTGCCAGCAGCTTACAGAGGGACAGGGGAGATACG. This sequence encodes CASSLQRDRGDT. The CDR3 in its entirety is CASSLQRDRGDTQYF.

As regards this clone: An end of the junction does not agree with germline; a read error may underlie this. The read halts 3 residues ahead of the CDR3 end, with the missing end drawn from the germline J gene. This chain joins TRBV20-1 and TRBJ2-5, with no clear D. From germline, CDR1 is DFQATT and CDR2 SNEGSKA (reference sequence). The CDR3 is 10 amino acids. Here the CDR3 reads CSASQATQYF. The covered CDR3 bases are TGCAGTGCTAGTCAAGCGACC.

Regarding this clone: The missing CDR3 end, 3 residues past where the read stops, is filled in from the germline J gene. The chain recombines TRBV18 with TRBJ1-2, with 7 bases aligning to TRBD1. Looked up from germline, CDR1 is KGHSH and CDR2 is LQKENI. The CDR3 consists of 16 residues. The CDR3: CASSPPETGLFGGYTF. The CDR3 DNA, read in part, is TGTGCCAGCTCACCTCCGGAGACAGGGCTTTTCGGGGGC.

Regarding this clone: From the germline J gene comes the end of the CDR3, since the read stops 3 residues before it. The V call is TRBV5-6, the J call TRBJ1-2; TRBD1 matches 8 bases. The CDR3 is made up of 14 amino acids. CDR1 SGHDT and CDR2 YYEEEE come from the germline V gene. The CDR3 spells CASRMTGQGMGYTF. CDR3 DNA (partial): TGTGCCAGCAGAATGACAGGACAGGGAATGGGC.

Of note for this clone: The CDR3 goes on 3 residues after the read ends, and that part is filled in from the germline J gene. The gene calls are TRBV19 and TRBJ2-5; 7 nucleotides align to TRBD1. Germline-derived CDR1 and CDR2 are LNHDA and SQIVND (reference sequence). This CDR3 comprises 17 residues. V shed 3 bases, J shed 4 bases, and the junction held 14 bases outside the gene matches. CDR3 DNA, as far as it was read: TGTGCCAGTAGTATCGCGGCAGGGGGTCTTGTGGGAGAGACC. As protein: CASSIAAGGLVGET. The full CDR3 protein reads CASSIAAGGLVGETQYF.

The CDR3 protein is CASSLTPLDTQYF. Partial CDR3 DNA: TGTGCCAGCAGCTTAACTCCTCTGGATACG. This chain connects TRBV7-9 to TRBJ2-3; D is uncertain. The read finishes 3 residues shy of the CDR3 end, and the germline J gene is used to complete it. V dropped 2 bases and J dropped 6 bases, with 9 bases sitting between them. Germline V gene sequence: CDR1 SEHNR, CDR2 FQNEAQ (reference sequence). CDR3 length equals 13 residues.

For this clone: The read ends 3 residues shy of where the CDR3 ends; the end is completed using the germline J gene. The genes are TRBV14 and TRBJ2-7; D possibly corresponds to TRBD1 (5 bases). The germline V gene encodes CDR1 SGHDN and CDR2 FVKESK. V was clipped by 3 bases and J by 1 base, with 10 bases between them. The CDR3 covers 14 residues. This chain's CDR3 is CASSQGDSSYEQYF. CDR3 DNA, as far as it was read: TGTGCCAGCAGCCAGGGTGACAGTTCCTACGAG.

About this clone itself: The read is 3 residues too short to cover the CDR3 end, so that end is filled in from the germline J gene. The chain links TRBV5-1 to TRBJ1-1; the D is unclear. Germline V lookup: CDR1 SGHRS, CDR2 YFSETQ. CDR3 length equals 14 residues. Trimming shortened V by 0 bases and J by 5 bases, and 11 bases separated the two germline ends. This CDR3 is CASSLDTGGTEAFF. The CDR3 bases that were read are TGCGCCAGCAGCTTGGACACGGGTGGGACTGAA.

About this clone itself: The read comes to an end 3 residues before the CDR3 does, leaving the germline J gene to fill in the end. The V gene is TRBV11-2, the J gene TRBJ2-1; 10 bases fit TRBD2. Trimming cost V 1 base and J 8 bases; bases outside gene matches: 5. The CDR3 is 15 residues long. The germline gives CDR1 SGHAT, CDR2 FQNNGV. The sequenced part of the CDR3 DNA is TGTGCCAGCAGCTTAGTCACTAGCGGGAAGGATGAG. Translating gives CASSLVTSGKDE. From start to end, the CDR3 is CASSLVTSGKDEQFF.

In the case of this clone: The CDR3 is cut off 3 residues early in the read; its end comes from the germline J gene. The chain couples TRBV10-3 to TRBJ2-1; 10 bases are shared with TRBD2. Unmatched junction bases numbered 5, after V lost 3 bases and J lost 6 bases. The germline V gene has CDR1 ENHRY and CDR2 SYGVKD. The CDR3 loop spans 15 amino acids. CDR3 residues: CAISDESSGGNEQFF. The part of the CDR3 DNA that was read is TGTGCCATCAGTGATGAGTCTAGCGGGGGCAATGAG.

Notes on this clone: The read halts 3 residues ahead of the CDR3 end, with the missing end drawn from the germline J gene. The chain has TRBV5-1 and TRBJ2-6; 10 positions match TRBD1. This CDR3 contains 21 residues. Germline V lookup: CDR1 SGHRS, CDR2 YFSETQ. The trim removed 4 bases at V and 0 bases at J, leaving 16 bases unmatched. CDR3 DNA (partial): TGCGCCAGCAGCCTCCGGGGGGGCGGACAGGGGGACCTCTCTGGGGCCAACGTC. It translates to CASSLRGGGQGDLSGANV. The entire CDR3 protein reads CASSLRGGGQGDLSGANVLTF. The variable domain in full, completed from reference TRBV5-1 and TRBJ2-6, reads KAGVTQTPRYLIKTRGQQVTLSCSPISGHRSVSWYQQTPGQGLQFLFEYFSETQRNKGNFPGRFSGRQFSNSRSEMNVSTLELGDSALYLCASSLRGGGQGDLSGANVLTFGAGSRLTVL.

To note about this clone: The CDR3 goes on 3 residues after the read ends, and that part is filled in from the germline J gene. The chain carries TRBV7-9 and TRBJ2-1, with 9 bases identical to TRBD1. This CDR3 comprises 12 residues. After removal of 7 bases from V and 7 bases from J, the junction contained 2 bases not matched to a gene. CDR1 is SEHNR, CDR2 FQNEAQ, per germline (reference sequence). This chain's CDR3 is CASNRGLNEQFF. Partial CDR3 DNA: TGTGCCAGCAACAGGGGGCTGAATGAG. The full variable domain, in which reference TRBV7-9 and TRBJ2-1 provide the parts outside the CDR3, is DTGVSQNPRHKITKRGQNVTFRCDPISEHNRLYWYRQTLGQGPEFLTYFQNEAQLEKSRLLSDRFSAERPKGSFSTLEIQRTEQGDSAMYLCASNRGLNEQFFGPGTRLTVL.

A note on this clone: Read coverage stops 3 residues before the CDR3 terminus; the germline J gene supplies the remainder. The chain recombines TRBV6-2 or TRBV6-3 with TRBJ2-3, with TRBD2 matching over 11 bases. V was clipped by 2 bases and J by 6 bases; unmatched bases: 10. Germline-derived CDR1 and CDR2 are MNHEY and SVGEGT. This CDR3 region has 17 residues. The sequenced CDR3 bases are TGTGCCAGCAGTTACCCATTAGCGGGAGGGCCGGGGGATACG. Translated, it gives CASSYPLAGGPGDT. The entire CDR3 protein is CASSYPLAGGPGDTQYF.

A remark on this clone: The read finishes 3 residues shy of the CDR3 end, and the germline J gene is used to complete it. This chain uses TRBV20-1 with TRBJ2-7; 7 bases map to TRBD1. Unmatched junction bases numbered 10, after V lost 3 bases and J lost 2 bases. Germline CDR1 DFQATT, CDR2 SNEGSKA (reference sequence). The CDR3 covers 15 residues. The sequenced part of the CDR3 DNA is TGCAGTGCTAGTAGTGGGGACAGCGTAACCTACGAG. Translating it yields CSASSGDSVTYE. The CDR3 reads in full as CSASSGDSVTYEQYF.

Turning to this clone: Read sequence stops 3 residues before the CDR3 end, and the germline J gene provides the missing end. The chain is built from TRBV11-2 and TRBJ2-1; 7 bases are shared with TRBD2. Looked up from germline, CDR1 is SGHAT and CDR2 is FQNNGV. The CDR3 is 15 residues long. J lost 4 bases, V lost 3 bases, and 6 bases had no gene match. The sequenced part of the CDR3 DNA is TGTGCCAGCAGCTTGGTGCGCGGGAGATACAATGAG. Its translation: CASSLVRGRYNE. The complete CDR3 reads CASSLVRGRYNEQFF.

Note on this clone: The read gets to within 3 residues of the CDR3 end, and the germline J gene fills in the rest. The chain employs TRBV7-2 and TRBJ2-1, with TRBD1 identical over 9 bases. The V and J ends lost 5 bases and 7 bases, in that order; junction bases with no gene match: 6. This CDR3 contains 14 residues. Germline V gene sequence: CDR1 SGHTA, CDR2 FQGNSA. CDR3 DNA (partial): TGTGCCAGCAGCCCGGACAGGGGACGGAATGAG. It translates to CASSPDRGRNE. The CDR3 as a whole reads CASSPDRGRNEQFF.

About this clone itself: The missing CDR3 end, 3 residues past where the read stops, is filled in from the germline J gene. The chain couples TRBV14 to TRBJ2-7; 7 nucleotides align to TRBD2. The CDR3 is 17 amino acids. Trimming cost V 8 bases and J 0 bases; bases outside gene matches: 16. Germline loops: CDR1 SGHDN, CDR2 FVKESK. The CDR3 sequence is CASSRRVSGLNSYEQYF. The sequenced CDR3 bases are TGTGCCAGCTCGAGGAGGGTTAGCGGGCTAAACTCCTACGAG.

Of note for this clone: The read ends 3 residues before the CDR3 terminus; that terminus is restored from the germline J gene. This rearrangement joins TRBV7-8 to TRBJ2-5; TRBD1 agrees at 12 bases. CDR1 and CDR2 (germline): SGHVS, FQNEAQ. CDR3 length: 17 residues. J gave up 5 bases and V 3 bases, and 10 bases lay outside the gene matches. The CDR3 bases that were read are TGTGCCAGCAGCTTGCCGGGACAGGGGGCGCCGGAGGAGACC. It specifies CASSLPGQGAPEET. In full, the CDR3 reads CASSLPGQGAPEETQYF. The full variable domain, completed using reference TRBV7-8 and TRBJ2-5, is GAGVSQSPRYKVAKRGQDVALRCDPISGHVSLFWYQQALGQGPEFLTYFQNEAQLDKSGLPSDRFFAERPEGSVSTLKIQRTQQEDSAVYLCASSLPGQGAPEETQYFGPGTRLLVL.

Remarks on this clone: The read finishes 3 residues shy of the CDR3 end, and the germline J gene is used to complete it. V is TRBV19 and J is TRBJ1-4; no clear D gene. The CDR3 spans 14 residues. In germline, CDR1 is LNHDA, CDR2 SQIVND (reference sequence). V lost 6 bases and J lost 0, with 8 bases in between. CDR3 in amino acids: CASRASTTNEKLFF. Incomplete CDR3 DNA: TGTGCCAGTAGAGCATCCACAACTAATGAAAAA. Full variable domain (rest looked up from reference TRBV19 and TRBJ1-4): DGGITQSPKYLFRKEGQNVTLSCEQNLNHDAMYWYRQDPGQGLRLIYYSQIVNDFQKGDIAEGYSVSREKKESFPLTVTSAQKNPTAFYLCASRASTTNEKLFFGSGTQLSVL.

About this clone: Read coverage stops 3 residues before the CDR3 terminus; the germline J gene supplies the remainder. The V gene is TRBV28, the J gene TRBJ1-3, with TRBD1 as a possible D gene (5 bases). V dropped 5 bases and J dropped 0 bases, with 11 bases sitting between them. The CDR3 totals 15 residues. Looked up from germline, CDR1 is MDHEN and CDR2 is SYDVKM. The CDR3 reads CASSIRGGSGNTIYF. Partial CDR3 DNA: TGTGCCAGCAGTATACGCGGGGGCTCTGGAAACACC.

Turning to this clone: The CDR3 extends 3 residues past the end of the read, so its final part is completed from the germline J gene. V is TRBV11-2 and J is TRBJ1-1, with D unresolved. Per germline, CDR1 SGHAT and CDR2 FQNNGV. V lost 4 bases and J 0 bases, leaving 6 bases between the germline ends. This CDR3 is built from 13 residues. This CDR3 is CASSSQMNTEAFF. The covered CDR3 bases are TGTGCCAGCAGCTCCCAGATGAACACTGAA.

In regard to this clone: The CDR3 end lies 3 residues beyond the end of the read and is filled in from the germline J gene. The chain recombines TRBV5-8 with TRBJ2-3; D unresolved. Deletions cut 6 bases from V and 6 bases from J, with 14 bases between. Per the germline V gene, CDR1 is SGHTS and CDR2 is YDEGEE. The CDR3 spans 13 residues. The CDR3 here is CASISSTIDTQYF. CDR3 bases read: TGTGCCAGCATTAGCAGTACCATTGATACG.

A note on this clone: The sequence runs out 3 residues before the end of the CDR3; the remainder is reconstructed from the germline J gene. The rearrangement uses TRBV4-1 and TRBJ2-7; a weak D match, TRBD2 (6 bases). CDR1 is MGHRA and CDR2 is YSYEKL in the germline V gene. V lost 1 base and J lost 3, with 10 bases in between. The length of the CDR3 is 14 residues. The chain's CDR3 is CASSQGLVGYEQYF. Partial CDR3 DNA: TGCGCCAGCAGCCAAGGACTAGTGGGCTACGAG.